Each of the 2 T cell receptor beta chains below was sequenced from the same sample in a study of shared clonotypes between healthy human individuals. The repertoire was sequenced with immunoSEQ multiplex PCR; TCRdb's copy has only in-frame clones and lacks some. Of millions of clones listed, about 92% are singletons. Naive CD8 cells comprised CD45RO-negative, CCR7-positively selected cells, excluding terminally differentiated effector memory CD45RA+ cells. Material for sequencing was naive CD8+ T cells from PBMCs. These receptors all come from a man younger than 35 in good health. Some clones in this sample may be carry-over from other donors' samples.

CDR3 sequence (DNA): TGTGCCAGCAGACCACTTCCGGGACTAGCGGGATATGAGCAGTTCTTC. Translated, it gives CASRPLPGLAGYEQFF. This chain links TRBV7-6 with TRBJ2-1; 13 bases line up with TRBD2. Germline CDR1 is SGHVS and CDR2 is FNYEAQ. V was pared by 6 bases and J by 8 bases, with 10 bases of the junction left unmatched. The CDR3 runs to 16 residues.

The CDR3 nucleotides are TGCGCCAGCAGTCAAGGGACTAGCGTCTACGAGCAGTACTTC. This sequence encodes CASSQGTSVYEQYF. The chain recombines TRBV23-1 with TRBJ2-7; TRBD2 agrees at 10 bases. TRBV23-1 is an ORF for which the function is uncertain. CDR3 length equals 14 residues. V lost 2 bases to trimming and J lost 3 bases; unmatched junction nucleotides: 1.